This T cell receptor beta chain was documented in a study of cytomegalovirus exposure and HLA in healthy donors. The CDR3 length is 16 residues. V was pared by 4 bases and J by 9 bases, with 25 bases between. Germline lookup yields CDR1 MNHNY and CDR2 SVGAGI (reference sequence). Whole-study findings and limits: Later, an analysis found that common viral pathogens appeared to be linked with several of the most significant clusters. Later analysis revealed greater clonal expansion in HLA-associated TCR beta chains than in equally common others. The likely origin of a cluster of highly shared sequence variants was a sequencing artifact.

The primer mix had 60 Vbeta and 13 Jbeta primers. Repertoires were generated with immunoSEQ multiplex PCR, while TCRdb's copy carries only in-frame clones and drops some. The data contain 110,000 to 150,000 clones, 78% of them singletons. On this clone: Its antigen is not known.

The TCR sequence derives from a male donor in good health and CMV-seronegative. The chain recombines TRBV6-6 with TRBJ2-7, with D maybe TRBD2 (6 bases). Material: PBMCs. The CDR3 loop is CASSSGRGNPEDVQYF. The CDR3 nucleotides read TGTGCCAGCAGTTCGGGACGCGGGAACCCTGAGGATGTGCAGTACTTC.